A selection of T cell receptor beta chains follows, all from one sample in a study of long-term antiretroviral therapy in people with HIV. Generated by immunoSEQ multiplex PCR, the TCRdb table keeps only in-frame clones and is missing some. The data contain some 20,000 clones, about 77% of them singletons. The sample was unsorted PBMCs, taken at the start of antiretroviral therapy, before treatment. The receptors were gathered from a woman between 35 and 50 years old with HIV. Each CDR3 is given with its conserved first and last residue. D genes are given only for firm matches.

J,V,D,DNA,CDR3
TRBJ1-5,TRBV7-2,.,TGTGCCAGCAGCTTAGCTCGGGGCGGGCGGCCCCAGCATTTT,CASSLARGGRPQHF
TRBJ1-6,TRBV27,.,TGTGCCAGCAGTTTATCCCCCCAGGGGAATTCACCCCTCCACTTT,CASSLSPQGNSPLHF
TRBJ2-2,TRBV5-4,TRBD1,TGTGCCAGCAGTCACGGACAGGGAAGGGCCGGGGAGCTGTTTTTT,CASSHGQGRAGELFF
TRBJ2-7,TRBV27,.,TGTGCCAGCAGTTTAGGGCAGGGGTTCGAGCAGTACTTC,CASSLGQGFEQYF
TRBJ2-5,TRBV15,.,TGTGCCACCAGAAAGGTCCAACAAGAGACCCAGTACTTC,CATRKVQQETQYF
TRBJ2-7,TRBV30,.,TGTGCCTGGAGCGAGACGGGTATGCAGGAGCAGTACTTC,CAWSETGMQEQYF
TRBJ2-7,TRBV10-3,.,TGTGCCATCAGTGGAATAACGGGAGCCCACTACGAGCAGTACTTC,CAISGITGAHYEQYF
TRBJ2-3,TRBV4-3,TRBD2,TGCGCCAGCAGCCAAAACTGGGGGGGGATCCGTGATACGCAGTATTTT,CASSQNWGGIRDTQYF
TRBJ2-1,TRBV7-9,.,TGTGCCAGCAGCTCTCCTAACGCCGGGGCATGGGAGCAGTTCTTC,CASSSPNAGAWEQFF
TRBJ2-7,TRBV10-1,.,TGCGCCAGCAGTGATCTTCATTGTCGGCAGGGAGGCTACGAGCAGTACTTC,CASSDLHCRQGGYEQYF
TRBJ1-2,TRBV2,.,TGTGCCAGCAGTGAGAACAGAGCTAACTATGGCTACACCTTC,CASSENRANYGYTF
TRBJ2-3,TRBV7-3,TRBD2,TGTGCCAGCAGCCCTAGCGGGTCTAGCACAGATACGCAGTATTTT,CASSPSGSSTDTQYF
TRBJ2-5,TRBV29-1,.,TGCAGCGTTGAACCAGGGGCTCGAGAGACCCAGTACTTC,CSVEPGARETQYF
TRBJ2-7,TRBV15,TRBD1,TGTGCCACCAGCAGCCGGGACAGGGGTTCCTACGAGCAGTACTTC,CATSSRDRGSYEQYF
TRBJ1-1,TRBV30,.,TGTGCCTGGAGTGCCCCCCTTCTACCGGGTAGTGAAGCTTTCTTT,CAWSAPLLPGSEAFF
TRBJ2-3,TRBV19,TRBD2,TGTGCCAGTAGTATAAGTCTAGCGGGGGGAGGGCTGTATTTT,CASSISLAGGGLYF
TRBJ2-7,TRBV6-5,.,TGTGCCAGCGTACAGGGCGATTACTACGAGCAGTACTTC,CASVQGDYYEQYF
TRBJ2-2,TRBV19,TRBD2,TGTGCCAGTCAGGAAGCGGGGATTGACACCGGGGAGCTGTTTTTT,CASQEAGIDTGELFF